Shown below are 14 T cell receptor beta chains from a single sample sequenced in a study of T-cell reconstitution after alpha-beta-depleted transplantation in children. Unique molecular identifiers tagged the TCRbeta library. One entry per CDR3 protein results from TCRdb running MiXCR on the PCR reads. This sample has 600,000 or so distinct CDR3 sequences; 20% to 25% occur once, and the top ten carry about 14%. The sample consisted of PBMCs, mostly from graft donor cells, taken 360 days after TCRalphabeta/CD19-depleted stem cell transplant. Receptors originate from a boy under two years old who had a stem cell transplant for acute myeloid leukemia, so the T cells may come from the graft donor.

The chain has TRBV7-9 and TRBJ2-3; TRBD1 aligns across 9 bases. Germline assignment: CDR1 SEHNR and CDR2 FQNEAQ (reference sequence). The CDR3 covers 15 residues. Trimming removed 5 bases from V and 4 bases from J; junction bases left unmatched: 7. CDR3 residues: CASSGTGGRADTQYF. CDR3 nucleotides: TGTGCCAGCAGCGGAACAGGGGGCCGCGCAGATACGCAGTATTTT.

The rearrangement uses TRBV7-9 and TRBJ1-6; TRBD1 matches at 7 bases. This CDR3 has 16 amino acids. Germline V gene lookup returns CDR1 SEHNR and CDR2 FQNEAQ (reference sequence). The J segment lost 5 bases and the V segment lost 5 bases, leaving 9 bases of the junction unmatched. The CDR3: CASSARQGGNNSPLHF. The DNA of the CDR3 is TGTGCCAGCAGCGCACGACAGGGTGGCAATAATTCACCCCTCCACTTT.

The CDR3 sequence: CSAGLTGTGANEQFF. CDR3 bases: TGCAGTGCTGGCTTAACCGGGACAGGGGCAAATGAGCAGTTCTTC. The chain couples TRBV20-1 to TRBJ2-1; 10 bases match TRBD1. The CDR3 runs to 15 residues. Germline V gene lookup returns CDR1 DFQATT and CDR2 SNEGSKA (reference sequence). V shed 5 bases and J 7 bases; nucleotides not matched to a gene: 11.

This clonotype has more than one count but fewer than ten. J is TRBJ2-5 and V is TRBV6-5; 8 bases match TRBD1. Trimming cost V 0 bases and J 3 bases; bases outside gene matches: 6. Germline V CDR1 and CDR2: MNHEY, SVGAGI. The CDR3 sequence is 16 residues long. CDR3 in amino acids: CASSYSSGQGEETQYF. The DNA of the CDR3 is TGTGCCAGCAGTTACTCGAGCGGACAGGGCGAAGAGACCCAGTACTTC.

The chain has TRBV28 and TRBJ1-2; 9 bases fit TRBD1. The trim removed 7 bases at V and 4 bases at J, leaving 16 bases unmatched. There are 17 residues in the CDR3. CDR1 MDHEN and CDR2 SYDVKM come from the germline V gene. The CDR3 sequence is CASKSGYRTGDFYGYTF. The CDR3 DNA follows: TGTGCCAGCAAATCGGGGTATAGGACAGGGGATTTCTATGGCTACACCTTC.

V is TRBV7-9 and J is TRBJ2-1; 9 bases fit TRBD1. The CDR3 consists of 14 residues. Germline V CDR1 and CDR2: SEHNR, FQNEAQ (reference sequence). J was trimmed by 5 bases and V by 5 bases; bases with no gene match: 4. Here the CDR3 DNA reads TGTGCCAGCAGCAGGGACAGGGTGGACAATGAGCAGTTCTTC. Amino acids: CASSRDRVDNEQFF.

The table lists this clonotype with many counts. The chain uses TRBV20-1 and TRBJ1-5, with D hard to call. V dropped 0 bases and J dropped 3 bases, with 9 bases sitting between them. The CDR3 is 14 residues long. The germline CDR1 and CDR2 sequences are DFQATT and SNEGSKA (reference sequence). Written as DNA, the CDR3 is TGCAGTGCTAGAGAGGGAGGGAACAATCAGCCCCAGCATTTT. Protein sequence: CSAREGGNNQPQHF.

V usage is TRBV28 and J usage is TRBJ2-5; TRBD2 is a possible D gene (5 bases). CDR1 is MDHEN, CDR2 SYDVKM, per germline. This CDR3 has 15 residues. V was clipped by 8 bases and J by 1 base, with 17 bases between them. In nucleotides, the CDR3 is TGTGCCAGCGGACCGGGGTTCCTATTCCAAGAGACCCAGTACTTC. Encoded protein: CASGPGFLFQETQYF. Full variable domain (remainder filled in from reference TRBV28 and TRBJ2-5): DVKVTQSSRYLVKRTGEKVFLECVQDMDHENMFWYRQDPGLGLRLIYFSYDVKMKEKGDIPEGYSVSREKKERFSLILESASTNQTSMYLCASGPGFLFQETQYFGPGTRLLVL.

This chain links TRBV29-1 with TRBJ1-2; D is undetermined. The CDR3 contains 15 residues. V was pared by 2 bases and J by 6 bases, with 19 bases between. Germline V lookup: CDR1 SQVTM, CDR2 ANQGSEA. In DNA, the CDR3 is TGCAGCGTTGAATTCTTTGGGCCTTCGTTAAATGGCTACACCTTC. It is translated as CSVEFFGPSLNGYTF.

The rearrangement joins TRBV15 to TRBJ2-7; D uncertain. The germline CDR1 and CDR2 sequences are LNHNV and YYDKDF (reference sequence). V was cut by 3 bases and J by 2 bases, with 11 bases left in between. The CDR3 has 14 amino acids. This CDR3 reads CATSRGVGPYEQYF. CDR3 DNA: TGTGCCACCAGCAGGGGTGTAGGGCCCTACGAGCAGTACTTC. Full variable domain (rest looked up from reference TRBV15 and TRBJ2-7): DAMVIQNPRYQVTQFGKPVTLSCSQTLNHNVMYWYQQKSSQAPKLLFHYYDKDFNNEADTPDNFQSRRPNTSFCFLDIRSPGLGDTAMYLCATSRGVGPYEQYFGPGTRLTVT.

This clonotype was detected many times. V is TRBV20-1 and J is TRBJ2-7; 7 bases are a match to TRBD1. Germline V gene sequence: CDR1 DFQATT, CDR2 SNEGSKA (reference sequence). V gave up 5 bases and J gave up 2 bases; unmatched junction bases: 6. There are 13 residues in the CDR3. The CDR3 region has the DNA TGCAGTGCTCATGACAGGGTAACCTACGAGCAGTACTTC. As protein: CSAHDRVTYEQYF.

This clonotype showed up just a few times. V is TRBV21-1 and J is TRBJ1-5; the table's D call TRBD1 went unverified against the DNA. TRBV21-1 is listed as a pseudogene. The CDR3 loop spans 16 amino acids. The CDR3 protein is CASSNPYREGCQPQHF. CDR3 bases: TGTGCCAGCAGCAACCCTTACAGGGAAGGTTGTCAGCCCCAGCATTTT.

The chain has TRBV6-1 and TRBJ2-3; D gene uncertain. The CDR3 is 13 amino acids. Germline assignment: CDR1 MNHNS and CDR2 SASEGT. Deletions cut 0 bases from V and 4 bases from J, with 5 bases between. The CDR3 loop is CASSEALADTQYF. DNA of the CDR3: TGTGCCAGCAGTGAAGCGTTAGCAGATACGCAGTATTTT.

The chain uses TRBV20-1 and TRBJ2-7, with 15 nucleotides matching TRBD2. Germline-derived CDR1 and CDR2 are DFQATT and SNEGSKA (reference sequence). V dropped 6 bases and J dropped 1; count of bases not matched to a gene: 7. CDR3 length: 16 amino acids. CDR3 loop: CSAFGTSGGSSYEQYF. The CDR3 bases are TGCAGTGCGTTCGGGACTAGCGGGGGGTCTTCCTACGAGCAGTACTTC.